This T cell receptor beta chain was recovered during a study of cytomegalovirus exposure and HLA in healthy donors. Note on this clone: The antigen remains unidentified.

A multiplex PCR was run with 60 Vbeta primers and 13 Jbeta primers. Clones were sequenced by immunoSEQ multiplex PCR, and TCRdb holds only the in-frame ones, with some missing. The sample contains under 200,000 clones, about 77% of which appear only once. Study outcomes and limitations: Later, TCR association rates were found to vary by HLA locus, highest for DRB1 and lowest for HLA-C.

This CDR3 has 16 amino acids. The V and J ends lost 2 bases and 6 bases, in that order; junction bases with no gene match: 8. Germline CDR1 SGHDN, CDR2 FVKESK. V is TRBV14 and J is TRBJ2-4; 9 bases map to TRBD2. The specimen was PBMCs. The TCR originated in a man aged 55-75 years in good health and CMV-seronegative. CDR3 amino acids: CASSQFAGGTGNIQYF. CDR3 bases: TGTGCCAGCAGCCAATTTGCGGGAGGGACCGGAAACATTCAGTACTTC.